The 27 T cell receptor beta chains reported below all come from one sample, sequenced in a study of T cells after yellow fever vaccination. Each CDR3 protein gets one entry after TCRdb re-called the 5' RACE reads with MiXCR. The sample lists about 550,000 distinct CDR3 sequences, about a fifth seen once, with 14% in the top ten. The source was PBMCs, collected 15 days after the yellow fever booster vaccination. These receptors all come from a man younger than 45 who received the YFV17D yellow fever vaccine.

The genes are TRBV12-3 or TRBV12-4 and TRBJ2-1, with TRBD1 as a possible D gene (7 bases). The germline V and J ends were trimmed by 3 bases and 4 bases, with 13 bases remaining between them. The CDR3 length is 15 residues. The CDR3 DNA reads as TGTGCCAGCAGTTTCGGCGGGACAGTATACAATGAGCAGTTCTTC. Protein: CASSFGGTVYNEQFF.

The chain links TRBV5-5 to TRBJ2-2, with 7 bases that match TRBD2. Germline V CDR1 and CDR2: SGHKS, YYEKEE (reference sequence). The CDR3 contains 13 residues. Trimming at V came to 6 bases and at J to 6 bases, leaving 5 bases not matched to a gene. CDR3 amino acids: CASTGGRPGELFF. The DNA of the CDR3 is TGTGCCAGCACGGGCGGGAGACCCGGGGAGCTGTTTTTT.

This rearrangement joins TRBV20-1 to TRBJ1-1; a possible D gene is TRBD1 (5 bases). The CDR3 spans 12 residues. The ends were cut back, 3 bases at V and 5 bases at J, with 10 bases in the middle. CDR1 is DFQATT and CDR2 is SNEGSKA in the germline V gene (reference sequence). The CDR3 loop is CSASRDWTEAFF. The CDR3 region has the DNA TGCAGTGCTAGTCGGGACTGGACTGAAGCTTTCTTT.

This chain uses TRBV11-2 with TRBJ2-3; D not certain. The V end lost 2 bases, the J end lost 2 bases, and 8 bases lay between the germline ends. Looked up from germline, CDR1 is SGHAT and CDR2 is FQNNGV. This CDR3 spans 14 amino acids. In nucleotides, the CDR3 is TGTGCCAGCAGCTTAAGTAGTCTCACAGATACGCAGTATTTT. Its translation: CASSLSSLTDTQYF.

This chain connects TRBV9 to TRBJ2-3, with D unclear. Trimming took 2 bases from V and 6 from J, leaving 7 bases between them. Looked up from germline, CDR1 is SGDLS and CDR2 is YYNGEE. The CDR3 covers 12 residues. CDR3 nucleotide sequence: TGTGCCAGCAGCGTCCCACGGGATACGCAGTATTTT. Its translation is CASSVPRDTQYF.

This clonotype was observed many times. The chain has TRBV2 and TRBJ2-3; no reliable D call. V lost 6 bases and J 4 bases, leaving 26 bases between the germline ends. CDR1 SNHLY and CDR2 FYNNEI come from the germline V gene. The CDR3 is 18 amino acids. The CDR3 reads CASSHRVGAVMSADTQYF. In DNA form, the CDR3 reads TGTGCCAGCAGCCACCGGGTCGGAGCTGTTATGAGCGCAGATACGCAGTATTTT.

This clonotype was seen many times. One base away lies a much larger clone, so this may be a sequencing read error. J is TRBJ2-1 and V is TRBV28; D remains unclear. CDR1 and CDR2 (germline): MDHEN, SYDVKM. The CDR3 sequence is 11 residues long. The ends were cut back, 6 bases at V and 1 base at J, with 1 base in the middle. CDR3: CASRSYNEQFF. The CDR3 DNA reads TGTGCCAGCAGGTCCTACAATGAGCAGTTCTTC.

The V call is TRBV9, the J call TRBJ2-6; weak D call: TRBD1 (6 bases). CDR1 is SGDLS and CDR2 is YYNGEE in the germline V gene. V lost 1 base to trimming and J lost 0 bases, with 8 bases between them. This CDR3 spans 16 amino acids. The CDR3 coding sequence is TGTGCCAGCAGCGTAACGGACAGCTCTGGGGCCAACGTCCTGACTTTC. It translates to CASSVTDSSGANVLTF.

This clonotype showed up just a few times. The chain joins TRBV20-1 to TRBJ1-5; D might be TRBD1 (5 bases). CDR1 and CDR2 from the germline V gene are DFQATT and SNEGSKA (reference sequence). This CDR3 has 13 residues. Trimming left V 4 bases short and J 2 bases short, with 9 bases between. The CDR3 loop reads CSATTVGNQPQHF. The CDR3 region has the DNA TGCAGTGCTACGACAGTGGGCAATCAGCCCCAGCATTTT.

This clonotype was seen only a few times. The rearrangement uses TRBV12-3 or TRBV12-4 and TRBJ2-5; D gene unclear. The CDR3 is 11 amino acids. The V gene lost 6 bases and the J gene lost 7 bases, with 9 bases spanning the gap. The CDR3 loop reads CASSSRLTQYF. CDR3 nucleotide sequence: TGTGCCAGCAGCAGCCGCTTGACCCAGTACTTC.

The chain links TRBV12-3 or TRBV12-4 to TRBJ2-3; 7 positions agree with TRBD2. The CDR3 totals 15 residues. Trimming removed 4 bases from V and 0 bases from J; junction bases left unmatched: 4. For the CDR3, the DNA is TGTGCCAGCAGTTCCGAGCGGGAAAGCACAGATACGCAGTATTTT. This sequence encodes CASSSERESTDTQYF.

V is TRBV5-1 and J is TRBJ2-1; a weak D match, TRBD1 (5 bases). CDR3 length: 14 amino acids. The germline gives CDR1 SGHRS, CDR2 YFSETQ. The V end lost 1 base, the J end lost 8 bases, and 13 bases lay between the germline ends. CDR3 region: CASSLIQGVDEQFF. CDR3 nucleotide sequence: TGCGCCAGCAGCTTGATTCAGGGCGTCGATGAGCAGTTCTTC.

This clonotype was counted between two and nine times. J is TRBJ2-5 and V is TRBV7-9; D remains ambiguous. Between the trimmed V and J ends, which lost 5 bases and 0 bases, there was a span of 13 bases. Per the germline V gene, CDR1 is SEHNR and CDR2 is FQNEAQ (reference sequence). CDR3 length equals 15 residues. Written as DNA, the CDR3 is TGTGCCAGCAGCCTCCATCAAGACTACCAAGAGACCCAGTACTTC. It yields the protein CASSLHQDYQETQYF.

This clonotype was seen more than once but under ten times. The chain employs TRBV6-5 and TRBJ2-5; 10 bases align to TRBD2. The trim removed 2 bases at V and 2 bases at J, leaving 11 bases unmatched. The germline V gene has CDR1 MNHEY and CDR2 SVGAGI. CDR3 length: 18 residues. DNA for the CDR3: TGTGCCAGCAGTTACGGGGGACTAGCGATAAGAGCACAAGAGACCCAGTACTTC. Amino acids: CASSYGGLAIRAQETQYF.

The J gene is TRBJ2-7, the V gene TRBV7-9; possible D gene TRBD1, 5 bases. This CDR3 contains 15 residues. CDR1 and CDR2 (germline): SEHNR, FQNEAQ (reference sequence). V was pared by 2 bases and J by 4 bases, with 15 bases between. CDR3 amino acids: CASSLFQGLPYEQYF. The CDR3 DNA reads TGTGCCAGCAGCTTATTTCAGGGATTACCATACGAGCAGTACTTC.

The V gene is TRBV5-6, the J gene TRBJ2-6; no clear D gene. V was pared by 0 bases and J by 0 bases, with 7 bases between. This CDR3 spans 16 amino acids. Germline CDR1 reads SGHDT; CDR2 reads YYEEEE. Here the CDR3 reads CASSLGPNSGANVLTF. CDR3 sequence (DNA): TGTGCCAGCAGCTTGGGACCTAACTCTGGGGCCAACGTCCTGACTTTC.

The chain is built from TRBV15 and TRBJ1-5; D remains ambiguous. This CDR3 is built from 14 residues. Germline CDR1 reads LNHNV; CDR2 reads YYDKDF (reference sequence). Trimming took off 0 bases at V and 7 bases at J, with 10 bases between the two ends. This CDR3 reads CATSRDAVQQPQHF. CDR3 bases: TGTGCCACCAGCAGAGATGCGGTCCAGCAGCCCCAGCATTTT.

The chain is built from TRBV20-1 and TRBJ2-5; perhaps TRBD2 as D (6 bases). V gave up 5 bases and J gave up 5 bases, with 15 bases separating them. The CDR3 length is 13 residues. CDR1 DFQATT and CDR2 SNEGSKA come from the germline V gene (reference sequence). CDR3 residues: CSASGLQRETQYF. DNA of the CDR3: TGCAGTGCTTCGGGACTCCAACGGGAGACCCAGTACTTC.

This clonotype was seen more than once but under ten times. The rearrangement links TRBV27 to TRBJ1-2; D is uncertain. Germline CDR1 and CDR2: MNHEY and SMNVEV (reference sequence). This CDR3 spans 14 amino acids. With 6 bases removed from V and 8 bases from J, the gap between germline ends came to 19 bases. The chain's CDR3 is CASRRTGSPGGYTF. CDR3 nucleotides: TGTGCCAGCAGGCGGACGGGGAGCCCGGGGGGCTACACCTTC.

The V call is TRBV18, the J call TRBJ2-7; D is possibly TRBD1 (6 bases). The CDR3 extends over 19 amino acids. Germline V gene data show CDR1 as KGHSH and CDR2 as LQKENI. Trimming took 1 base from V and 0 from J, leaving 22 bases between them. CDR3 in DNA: TGTGCCAGCTCACCACAACAAAATAAACGCTGGACAGTCTCCTACGAGCAGTACTTC. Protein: CASSPQQNKRWTVSYEQYF.

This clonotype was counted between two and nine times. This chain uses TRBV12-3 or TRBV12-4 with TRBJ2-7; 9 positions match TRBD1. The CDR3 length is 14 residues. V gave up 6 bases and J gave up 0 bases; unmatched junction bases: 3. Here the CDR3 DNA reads TGTGCCAGCAGGAGGACAGGGGCCTCCTACGAGCAGTACTTC. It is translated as CASRRTGASYEQYF.

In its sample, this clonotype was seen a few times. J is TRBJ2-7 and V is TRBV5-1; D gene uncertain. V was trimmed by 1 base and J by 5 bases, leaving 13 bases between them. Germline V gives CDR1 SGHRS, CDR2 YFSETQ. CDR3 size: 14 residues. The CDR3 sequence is CASSLFELRDEQYF. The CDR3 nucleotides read TGCGCCAGCAGCTTGTTTGAGCTTAGGGACGAGCAGTACTTC.

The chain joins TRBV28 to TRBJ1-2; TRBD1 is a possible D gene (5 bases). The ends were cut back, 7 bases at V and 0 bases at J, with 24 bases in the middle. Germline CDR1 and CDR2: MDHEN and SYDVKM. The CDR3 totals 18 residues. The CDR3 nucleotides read TGTGCCAGCACCCCTTTAACGGGACGGTTATCTTCTAACTATGGCTACACCTTC. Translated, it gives CASTPLTGRLSSNYGYTF.

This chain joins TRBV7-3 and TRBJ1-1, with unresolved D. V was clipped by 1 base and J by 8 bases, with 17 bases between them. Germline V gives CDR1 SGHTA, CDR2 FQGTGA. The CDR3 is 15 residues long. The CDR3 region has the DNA TGTGCCAGCAGCTTAATGGGGTATGGGCCCCAGGAAGCTTTCTTT. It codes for CASSLMGYGPQEAFF.

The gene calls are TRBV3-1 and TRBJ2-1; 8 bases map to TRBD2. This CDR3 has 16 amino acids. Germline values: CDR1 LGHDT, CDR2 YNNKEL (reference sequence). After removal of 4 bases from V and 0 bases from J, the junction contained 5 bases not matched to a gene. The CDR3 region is CASSPRLASSYNEQFF. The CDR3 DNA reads TGTGCCAGCAGCCCCCGACTAGCGAGCTCCTACAATGAGCAGTTCTTC.

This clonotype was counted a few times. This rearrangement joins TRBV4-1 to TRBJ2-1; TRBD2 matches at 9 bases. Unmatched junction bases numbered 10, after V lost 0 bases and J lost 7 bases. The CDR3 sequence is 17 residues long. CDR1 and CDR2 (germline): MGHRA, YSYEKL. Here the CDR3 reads CASSQEATAGGKNEQFF. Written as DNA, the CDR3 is TGCGCCAGCAGCCAAGAGGCGACAGCGGGAGGAAAGAATGAGCAGTTCTTC.

CDR3 nucleotide sequence: TGCAGTGCTAGGGGGAGAGGGATAGAGACCCAGTACTTC. It codes for CSARGRGIETQYF. The rearrangement joins TRBV20-1 to TRBJ2-5, with D possibly TRBD2 on 5 matching bases. This CDR3 spans 13 amino acids. Deletions cut 3 bases from V and 4 bases from J, with 12 bases between. In germline, CDR1 is DFQATT, CDR2 SNEGSKA (reference sequence).